Sequencing of this TCR beta chain was carried out in a study of blood T cell repertoires in COVID-19. Study information: Sources were T cells, B-cell-depleted T cells, or PBMCs; the material itself was cDNA or gDNA.

Germline lookup yields CDR1 MDHEN and CDR2 SYDVKM. CDR3 length equals 14 residues. V lost 6 bases to trimming and J lost 1 base; unmatched junction nucleotides: 5. Enrollees, roughly 18 to 95 years old, lived in some 24 US areas. Allocation to cohorts depended on clinical history reported by the participants. Per the study methods: The authors estimated nucleated cell counts from reference gene primer amplification. Profiled with immunoSEQ multiplex PCR; TCRdb holds only in-frame clones, not every one. That table gives V, J and clone size, and the DNA gave D and trimming. The table lists over 250,000 clones, about nine tenths of them singletons.

The receptor was derived from a woman under 40 who had recovered from COVID-19. Material for sequencing was PBMCs or T cells enriched from blood (not recorded which). This chain uses TRBV28 with TRBJ1-1; 7 bases align to TRBD1. CDR3 region: CASSQGQPNTEAFF. CDR3 DNA: TGTGCCAGCAGCCAGGGACAGCCGAACACTGAAGCTTTCTTT.